The next 5 T cell receptor beta chains were all read from a single sample in a study of T cells in Graves' hyperthyroidism and ophthalmopathy. What was amplified from RNA transcripts were TCR beta CDR3 regions. RT-PCR in the first round (using the HTBI primer set) targeted the TCR CDR3. Each CDR3 protein gets one entry after TCRdb re-called the multiplex PCR reads with MiXCR. The data hold 350,000 to 400,000 distinct CDR3 sequences, with 18% observed a single time. Sequenced material: blood. These receptors originate from a young man with Graves' ophthalmopathy.

This clonotype has a count of ten or more. V and J are TRBV10-2 and TRBJ2-7, with TRBD1 identical over 8 bases. V shed 8 bases and J 2 bases; nucleotides not matched to a gene: 5. Per germline, CDR1 WSHSY and CDR2 SAAADI. The CDR3 is 13 residues long. The CDR3 sequence: CASSGQEAYEQYF. CDR3 in DNA: TGCGCCAGCTCGGGACAGGAGGCCTACGAGCAGTACTTC.

In this sample, this clonotype turned up many times. The genes are TRBV6-1 and TRBJ2-7; D might be TRBD2 (5 bases). Per the germline V gene, CDR1 is MNHNS and CDR2 is SASEGT. V lost 5 bases and J lost 7, with 12 bases in between. The CDR3 sequence is 12 residues long. This CDR3 reads CASSFFGREQYF. The CDR3 coding sequence is TGTGCCAGCAGTTTTTTTGGGAGAGAGCAGTACTTC.

V and J are TRBV5-4 and TRBJ2-1; TRBD1 agrees at 7 bases. V was pared by 4 bases and J by 5 bases, with 12 bases of the junction left unmatched. Germline CDR1 reads SGHNT; CDR2 reads YYREEE (reference sequence). The CDR3 extends over 16 amino acids. DNA for the CDR3: TGTGCCAGCAGCGACAGGACAGGCTTGGGGGACAATGAGCAGTTCTTC. It encodes CASSDRTGLGDNEQFF.

For this clonotype: Its ends do not fully match the called genes, so a read error is possible. Here the CDR3 DNA reads TGTGCCAGTAGCGACCAGGGCACCACTAGCACAGATACGCAGTATTTT. This encodes CASSDQGTTSTDTQYF. The J gene is TRBJ2-3, the V gene TRBV9; tentatively, D is TRBD1 or TRBD2 (5 bases each). This CDR3 is built from 16 residues. The germline gives CDR1 SGDLS, CDR2 YYNGEE.

The rearrangement links TRBV15 to TRBJ1-2, with a tentative D call TRBD1 (6 bases). Germline CDR1 reads LNHNV; CDR2 reads YYDKDF (reference sequence). V was trimmed by 4 bases and J by 4 bases, leaving 13 bases between them. CDR3 length: 14 residues. The chain's CDR3 is CATSTGQGSYGYTF. CDR3 DNA: TGTGCCACCAGCACCGGCCAGGGGAGCTATGGCTACACCTTC. Full variable domain (missing parts from reference TRBV15 and TRBJ1-2): DAMVIQNPRYQVTQFGKPVTLSCSQTLNHNVMYWYQQKSSQAPKLLFHYYDKDFNNEADTPDNFQSRRPNTSFCFLDIRSPGLGDTAMYLCATSTGQGSYGYTFGSGTRLTVV.